This record covers a single TCR beta chain. These data originate in a study of blood T cell repertoires in COVID-19. The overall study: Samples of COVID-19 (acute and convalescent) were obtained from the United States, Italy and Spain.

Trimming removed 7 bases from V and 7 bases from J, with 10 bases in between. Per the germline V gene, CDR1 is SNHLY and CDR2 is FYNNEI. CDR3 length: 12 residues. Clones were read by immunoSEQ multiplex PCR, and TCRdb kept only the in-frame ones, dropping some. The sample comprises a few hundred thousand clones, roughly 84% of which are singletons, and around 1.5% rests with the top ten. The source of this sequence is a woman between 35 and 50 years old who had recovered from COVID-19. The specimen was peripheral blood. The chain couples TRBV2 to TRBJ1-4; a possible D gene is TRBD1 (6 bases). Here the CDR3 DNA reads TGTGCCAGCAAGGAGGACAGTGAAAAACTGTTTTTT. As protein: CASKEDSEKLFF.